This entry lists 9 T cell receptor beta chains sequenced from one sample in a study of PD-1 blockade in classical Hodgkin lymphoma (TCRdb year 2020). What this sample's time point label stands for: newly diagnosed, previously untreated cHL patient sample. Library preparation used the immunoSEQ multiplex PCR assay. TCRdb obtained this table from immuneACCESS and retained in-frame rearrangements with V and J assigned. These tables miss some clones; where compared with another copy, unresolved V genes account for less than half of the shortfall, and the remainder is unexplained. Present in this sample are tens of thousands of clones, 94% of which were seen just once. The ten largest clones capture 2% to 2.5% of the sample. Sequencing was carried out using peripheral blood mononuclear cells (PBMCs). Receptor source: a human donor with classical Hodgkin lymphoma.

This clone was detected only once. The chain couples TRBV2 to TRBJ2-4; D possibly matches TRBD1 or TRBD2 (6 bases each). CDR3 length: 18 amino acids. In germline, CDR1 is SNHLY, CDR2 FYNNEI. V lost 3 bases and J lost 0, with 18 bases in between. The chain's CDR3 is CASSDGGPERLAKNIQYF. In DNA, the CDR3 is TGTGCCAGCAGTGATGGGGGGCCGGAGAGATTAGCCAAAAACATTCAGTACTTC.

The CDR3 nucleotides are TGTGCCAGCAGCCCGGGACAAAGCTCCTACAATGAGCAGTTCTTC. Protein sequence: CASSPGQSSYNEQFF. The chain employs TRBV6-4 and TRBJ2-1, with a weak D call TRBD1 (6 bases). The CDR3 totals 15 residues. The V gene's germline CDR1 is MRHNA and CDR2 SNTAGT. Trimming pared 6 bases from V and 0 bases from J, leaving 12 bases between.

The CDR3 sequence is CASTRASYNEQFF. CDR3 nucleotides: TGTGCCAGCACCCGGGCCTCCTACAATGAGCAGTTCTTC. J is TRBJ2-1 and V is TRBV2; D ambiguous. CDR3 length: 13 amino acids. Germline lookup yields CDR1 SNHLY and CDR2 FYNNEI. Trimming pared 7 bases from V and 0 bases from J, leaving 7 bases between.

The CDR3 spells CASTTSGDIGETQYF. CDR3 nucleotides: TGTGCCAGTACGACTAGCGGGGATATCGGAGAGACCCAGTACTTC. This sequence joins TRBV6-6 and TRBJ2-5; TRBD2 matches at 11 bases. Germline CDR1 reads MNHNY; CDR2 reads SVGAGI (reference sequence). The CDR3 has 15 residues. With 9 bases clipped from V and 4 bases from J, the junction kept 10 bases outside the gene matches.

This clone was seen once. The chain has TRBV5-1 and TRBJ1-1; possible D gene TRBD1, 6 bases. The CDR3 has 16 residues. The ends were cut back, 3 bases at V and 0 bases at J, with 15 bases in the middle. Germline CDR1 SGHRS, CDR2 YFSETQ. CDR3 in DNA: TGCGCCAGCAGCTACCCGACAGGTAGTATGAACACTGAAGCTTTCTTT. Protein product: CASSYPTGSMNTEAFF.

The chain couples TRBV4-3 to TRBJ2-1; the D is unclear. Germline V gene lookup returns CDR1 LGHNA and CDR2 YSLEER. The CDR3 spans 11 residues. Trimming stripped 0 bases from V and 7 bases from J, with 1 base between. The CDR3 protein is CASSQENEQFF. The CDR3 region has the DNA TGCGCCAGCAGCCAAGAGAATGAGCAGTTCTTC.

The V and J genes are TRBV5-4 and TRBJ2-3, with 13 bases identical to TRBD2. The CDR3 contains 18 residues. CDR1 is SGHNT and CDR2 is YYREEE in the germline V gene (reference sequence). V shed 0 bases and J 0 bases; nucleotides not matched to a gene: 4. CDR3 loop: CASSLGGTSGISTDTQYF. Here the CDR3 DNA reads TGTGCCAGCAGCTTGGGCGGGACTAGCGGGATTAGCACAGATACGCAGTATTTT.

The gene calls are TRBV7-3 and TRBJ2-5; D may be TRBD2 (6 bases). Between the trimmed V and J ends, which lost 8 bases and 3 bases, there was a span of 16 bases. The CDR3 is 14 residues long. CDR1 SGHTA and CDR2 FQGTGA come from the germline V gene. CDR3 protein: CASGRLGEEETQYF. CDR3 coding DNA: TGTGCCAGCGGAAGACTAGGAGAGGAAGAGACCCAGTACTTC.

The V call is TRBV18, the J call TRBJ1-6; D is undetermined. The germline V and J ends were trimmed by 3 bases and 14 bases, with 11 bases remaining between them. The length of the CDR3 is 12 residues. Germline V CDR1 and CDR2: KGHSH, LQKENI. The CDR3 here is CASSPQLRSLHF. CDR3 nucleotide sequence: TGTGCCAGCTCACCTCAGTTACGTTCCCTCCACTTT.